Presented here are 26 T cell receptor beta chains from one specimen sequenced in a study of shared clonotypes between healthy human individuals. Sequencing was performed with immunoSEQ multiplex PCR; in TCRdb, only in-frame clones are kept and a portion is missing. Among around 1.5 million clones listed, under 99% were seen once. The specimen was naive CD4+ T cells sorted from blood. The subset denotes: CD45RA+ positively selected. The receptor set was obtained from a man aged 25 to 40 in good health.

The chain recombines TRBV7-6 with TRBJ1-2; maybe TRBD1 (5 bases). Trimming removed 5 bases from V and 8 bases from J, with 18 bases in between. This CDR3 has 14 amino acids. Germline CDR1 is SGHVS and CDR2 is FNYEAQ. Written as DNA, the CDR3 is TGTGCCAGCAGCCCCGCTTTGGGGCAGAGGGGCTACACCTTC. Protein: CASSPALGQRGYTF.

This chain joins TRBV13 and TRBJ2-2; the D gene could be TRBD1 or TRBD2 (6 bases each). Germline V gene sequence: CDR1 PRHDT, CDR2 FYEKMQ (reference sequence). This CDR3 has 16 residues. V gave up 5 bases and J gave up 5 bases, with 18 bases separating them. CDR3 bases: TGTGCCAGCAGCCCCACCCACGGGGGCGGAACCGGGGAGCTGTTTTTT. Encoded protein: CASSPTHGGGTGELFF.

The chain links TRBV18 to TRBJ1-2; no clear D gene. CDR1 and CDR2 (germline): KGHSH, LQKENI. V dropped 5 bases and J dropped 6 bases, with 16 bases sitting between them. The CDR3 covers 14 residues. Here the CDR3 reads CASSRSEKGHGYTF. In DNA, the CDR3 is TGTGCCAGCTCAAGGTCAGAAAAAGGGCATGGCTACACCTTC. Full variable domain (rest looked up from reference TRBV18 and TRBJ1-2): NAGVMQNPRHLVRRRGQEARLRCSPMKGHSHVYWYRQLPEEGLKFMVYLQKENIIDESGMPKERFSAEFPKEGPSILRIQQVVRGDSAAYFCASSRSEKGHGYTFGSGTRLTVV.

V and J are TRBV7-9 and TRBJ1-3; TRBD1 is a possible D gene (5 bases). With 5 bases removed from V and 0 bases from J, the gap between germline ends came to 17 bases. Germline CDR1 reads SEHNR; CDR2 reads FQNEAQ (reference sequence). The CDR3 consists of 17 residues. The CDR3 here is CASSRGVTPDSGNTIYF. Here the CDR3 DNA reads TGTGCCAGCAGCAGAGGGGTCACCCCGGACTCTGGAAACACCATATATTTT.

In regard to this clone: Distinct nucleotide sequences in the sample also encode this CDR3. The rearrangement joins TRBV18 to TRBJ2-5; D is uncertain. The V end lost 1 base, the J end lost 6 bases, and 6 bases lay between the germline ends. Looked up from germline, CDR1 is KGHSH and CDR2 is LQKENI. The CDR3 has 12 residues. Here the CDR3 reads CASSPRGKTQYF. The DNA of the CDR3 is TGTGCCAGCTCACCACGGGGAAAGACCCAGTACTTC.

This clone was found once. The CDR3 region has the DNA TGTGCCAGCAGCTTAGTGATGACAGCCCTAAGCACAGATACGCAGTATTTT. Amino acid sequence: CASSLVMTALSTDTQYF. The V and J genes are TRBV7-2 and TRBJ2-3; possibly TRBD1 for D (5 bases). The germline V gene encodes CDR1 SGHTA and CDR2 FQGNSA. The germline V and J ends were trimmed by 1 base and 0 bases, with 14 bases remaining between them. CDR3 length: 17 amino acids.

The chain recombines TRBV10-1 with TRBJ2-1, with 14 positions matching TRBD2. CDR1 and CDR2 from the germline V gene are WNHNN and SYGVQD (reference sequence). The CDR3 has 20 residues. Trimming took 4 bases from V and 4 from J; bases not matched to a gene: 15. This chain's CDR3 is CASSGRGGLAGVSAYNEQFF. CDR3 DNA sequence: TGCGCCAGCAGTGGGAGAGGGGGACTAGCGGGAGTATCGGCTTACAATGAGCAGTTCTTC.

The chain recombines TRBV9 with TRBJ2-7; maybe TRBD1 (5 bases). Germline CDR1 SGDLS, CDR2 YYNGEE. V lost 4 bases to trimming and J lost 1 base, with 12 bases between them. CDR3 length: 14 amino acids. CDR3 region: CASSPAAGSYEQYF. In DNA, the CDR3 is TGTGCCAGCAGCCCGGCGGCAGGGTCCTACGAGCAGTACTTC.

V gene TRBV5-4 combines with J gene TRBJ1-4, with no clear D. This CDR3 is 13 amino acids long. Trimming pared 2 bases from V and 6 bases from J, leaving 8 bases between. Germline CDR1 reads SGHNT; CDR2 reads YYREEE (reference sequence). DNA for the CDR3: TGTGCCAGCAGCTTCGGACCCTATGAAAAACTGTTTTTT. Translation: CASSFGPYEKLFF.

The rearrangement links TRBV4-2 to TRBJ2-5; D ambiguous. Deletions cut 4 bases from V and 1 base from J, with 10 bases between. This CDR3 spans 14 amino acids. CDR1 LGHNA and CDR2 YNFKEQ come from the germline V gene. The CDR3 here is CASSRLDLQETQYF. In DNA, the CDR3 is TGTGCCAGCAGCCGCTTAGACCTCCAAGAGACCCAGTACTTC.

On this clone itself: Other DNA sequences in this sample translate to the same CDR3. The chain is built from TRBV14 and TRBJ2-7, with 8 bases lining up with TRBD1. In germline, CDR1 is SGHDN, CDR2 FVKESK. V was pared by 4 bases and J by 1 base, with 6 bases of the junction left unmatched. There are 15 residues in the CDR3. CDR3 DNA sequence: TGTGCCAGCAGCCTCAGGACAGGGAGTTCCTACGAGCAGTACTTC. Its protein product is CASSLRTGSSYEQYF.

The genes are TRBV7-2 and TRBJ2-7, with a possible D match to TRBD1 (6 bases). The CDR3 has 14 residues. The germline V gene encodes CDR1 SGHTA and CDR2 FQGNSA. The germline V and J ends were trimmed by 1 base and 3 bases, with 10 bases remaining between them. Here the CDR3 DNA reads TGTGCCAGCAGCTTAGAGGCAGGGGTCTACGAGCAGTACTTC. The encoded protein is CASSLEAGVYEQYF.

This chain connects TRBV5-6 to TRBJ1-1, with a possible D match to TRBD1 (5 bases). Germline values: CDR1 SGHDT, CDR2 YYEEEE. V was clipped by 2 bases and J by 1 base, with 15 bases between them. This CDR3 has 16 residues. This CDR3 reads CASSFVGPPGNTEAFF. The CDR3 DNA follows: TGTGCCAGCAGCTTCGTGGGACCCCCGGGGAACACTGAAGCTTTCTTT.

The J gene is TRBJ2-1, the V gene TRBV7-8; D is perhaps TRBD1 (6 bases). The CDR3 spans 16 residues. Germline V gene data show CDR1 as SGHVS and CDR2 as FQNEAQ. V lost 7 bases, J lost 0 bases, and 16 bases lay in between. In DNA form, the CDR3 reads TGTGCCAGCACCAAAACCAGGGGAAGCTCCTACAATGAGCAGTTCTTC. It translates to CASTKTRGSSYNEQFF.

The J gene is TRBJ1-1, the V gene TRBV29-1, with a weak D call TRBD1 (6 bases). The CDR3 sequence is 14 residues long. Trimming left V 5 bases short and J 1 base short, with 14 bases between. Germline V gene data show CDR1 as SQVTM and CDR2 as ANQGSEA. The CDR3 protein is CSVTGHRENTEAFF. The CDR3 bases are TGCAGCGTTACGGGACACCGGGAGAACACTGAAGCTTTCTTT.

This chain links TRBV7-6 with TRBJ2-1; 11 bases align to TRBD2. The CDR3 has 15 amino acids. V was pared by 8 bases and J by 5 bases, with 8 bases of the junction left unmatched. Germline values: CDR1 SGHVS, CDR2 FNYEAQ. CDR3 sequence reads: CASVRLAGRNNEQFF. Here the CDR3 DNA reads TGTGCCAGCGTTAGACTAGCGGGACGAAACAATGAGCAGTTCTTC.

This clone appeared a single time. CDR3: CATTDVPLGGYTF. The CDR3, as DNA: TGTGCCACGACAGACGTCCCCCTGGGAGGCTACACCTTC. The rearrangement uses TRBV6-5 and TRBJ1-2, with D maybe TRBD1 (5 bases). V lost 10 bases to trimming and J lost 8 bases, with 20 bases between them. The V gene's germline CDR1 is MNHEY and CDR2 SVGAGI. There are 13 residues in the CDR3.

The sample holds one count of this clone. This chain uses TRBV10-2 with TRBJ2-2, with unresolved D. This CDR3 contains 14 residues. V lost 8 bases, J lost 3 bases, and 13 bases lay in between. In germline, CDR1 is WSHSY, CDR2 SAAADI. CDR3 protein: CASLRPPHTGELFF. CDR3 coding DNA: TGCGCCAGCCTCAGGCCCCCACACACCGGGGAGCTGTTTTTT.

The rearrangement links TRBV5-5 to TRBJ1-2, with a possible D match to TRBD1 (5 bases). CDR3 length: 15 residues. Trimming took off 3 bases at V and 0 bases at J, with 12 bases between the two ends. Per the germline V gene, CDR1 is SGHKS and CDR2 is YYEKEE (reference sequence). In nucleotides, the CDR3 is TGTGCCAGCAGCTCACAGGTCCTAGCTAACTATGGCTACACCTTC. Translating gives CASSSQVLANYGYTF. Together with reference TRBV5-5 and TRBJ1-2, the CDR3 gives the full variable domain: DAGVTQSPTHLIKTRGQQVTLRCSPISGHKSVSWYQQVLGQGPQFIFQYYEKEERGRGNFPDRFSARQFPNYSSELNVNALLLGDSALYLCASSSQVLANYGYTFGSGTRLTVV.

This chain's CDR3 is CSGLAGPYNEQFF. CDR3 in DNA: TGCAGCGGACTAGCGGGACCCTACAATGAGCAGTTCTTC. The V call is TRBV29-1, the J call TRBJ2-1; 11 bases agree with TRBD2. This CDR3 is built from 13 residues. Germline trimming cut 7 bases from V and 2 bases from J; bases unmatched to any gene: 1. Germline V gene lookup returns CDR1 SQVTM and CDR2 ANQGSEA.

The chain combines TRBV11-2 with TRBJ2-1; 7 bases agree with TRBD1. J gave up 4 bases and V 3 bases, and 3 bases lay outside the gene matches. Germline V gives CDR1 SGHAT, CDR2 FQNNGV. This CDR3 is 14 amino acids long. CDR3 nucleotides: TGTGCCAGCAGCTTGGGACAGACTTACAATGAGCAGTTCTTC. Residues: CASSLGQTYNEQFF.

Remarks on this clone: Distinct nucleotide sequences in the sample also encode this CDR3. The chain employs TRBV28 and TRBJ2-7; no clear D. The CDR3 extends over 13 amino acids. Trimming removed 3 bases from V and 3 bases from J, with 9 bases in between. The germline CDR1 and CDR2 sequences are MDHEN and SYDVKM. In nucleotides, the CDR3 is TGTGCCAGCAGTTTGCTAGGGCGCTACGAGCAGTACTTC. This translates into CASSLLGRYEQYF.

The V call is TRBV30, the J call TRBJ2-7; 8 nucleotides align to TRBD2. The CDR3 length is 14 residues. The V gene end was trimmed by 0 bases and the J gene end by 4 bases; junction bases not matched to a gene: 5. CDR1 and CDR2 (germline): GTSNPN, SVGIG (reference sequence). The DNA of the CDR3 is TGTGCCTGGAGTGTAGAGACGGGAGGGTACGAGCAGTACTTC. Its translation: CAWSVETGGYEQYF.

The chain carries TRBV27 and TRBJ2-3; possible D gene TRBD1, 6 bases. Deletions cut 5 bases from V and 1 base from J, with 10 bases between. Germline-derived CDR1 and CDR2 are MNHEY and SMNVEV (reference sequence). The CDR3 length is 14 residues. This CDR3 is CASSPWTGTDTQYF. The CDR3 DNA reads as TGTGCCAGCAGTCCATGGACAGGCACAGATACGCAGTATTTT.

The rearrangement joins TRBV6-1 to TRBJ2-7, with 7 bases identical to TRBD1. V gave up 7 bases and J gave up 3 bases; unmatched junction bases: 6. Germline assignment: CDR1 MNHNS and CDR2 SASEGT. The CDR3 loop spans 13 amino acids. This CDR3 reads CASTTGPSYEQYF. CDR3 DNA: TGTGCCAGCACGACAGGGCCTAGCTACGAGCAGTACTTC.

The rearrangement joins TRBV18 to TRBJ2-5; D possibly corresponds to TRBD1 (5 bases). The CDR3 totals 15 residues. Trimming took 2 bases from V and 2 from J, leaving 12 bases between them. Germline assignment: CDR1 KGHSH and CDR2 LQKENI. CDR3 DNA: TGTGCCAGCTCACCAAGGCAGGGCCCGCAAGAGACCCAGTACTTC. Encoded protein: CASSPRQGPQETQYF.